Shown below are 30 T cell receptor beta chains from a single sample sequenced in a study of T-cell memory formation after mild COVID-19. TCRdb used MiXCR to reprocess the 5' RACE reads, holding one entry per CDR3 protein. Altogether around 340,000 distinct CDR3 sequences are present, around 15% being singletons, with the ten largest covering under 25%. The material sequenced was PBMCs or a T cell subset sorted from them (not recorded which). The receptors shown here come from a man in his late teens or twenties who had mild COVID-19 (a few samples of this study predate the infection). Cell type and time point are not known.

This clonotype was seen many times. This chain links TRBV5-1 with TRBJ2-3, with TRBD1 matching over 7 bases. This CDR3 is built from 15 residues. Germline V gene sequence: CDR1 SGHRS, CDR2 YFSETQ. Losses at the gene ends were 3 bases for V and 2 bases for J; bases not matched to a gene: 6. The CDR3 bases are TGCGCCAGCAGCTCCAGGGGGTGGGCCACAGATACGCAGTATTTT. The encoded protein is CASSSRGWATDTQYF.

The CDR3, as DNA: TGCAGTGCGAAGAAAGGCGGGGGTTCGTACAATGAGCAGTTCTTC. Translation: CSAKKGGGSYNEQFF. This rearrangement joins TRBV20-1 to TRBJ2-1; 7 nucleotides match TRBD2. V trimming: 6 bases; J trimming: 4 bases; junction bases outside the gene matches: 12. CDR1 and CDR2 from the germline V gene are DFQATT and SNEGSKA (reference sequence). The CDR3 is 15 amino acids.

This clonotype turned up a few times. The gene calls are TRBV2 and TRBJ2-7, with 9 bases fitting TRBD2. This CDR3 comprises 14 residues. V trimming: 6 bases; J trimming: 7 bases; junction bases outside the gene matches: 10. The V gene's germline CDR1 is SNHLY and CDR2 FYNNEI. The CDR3 region has the DNA TGTGCCAGCAGGGAGAGCGGGGGGCCCGGTGAGCAGTACGTC. As protein: CASRESGGPGEQYV.

This clonotype turned up a few times. This chain links TRBV7-3 with TRBJ2-2, with 12 positions matching TRBD2. This CDR3 comprises 16 residues. The ends lost 5 bases at V and 4 bases at J; junction bases unmatched: 5. Germline values: CDR1 SGHTA, CDR2 FQGTGA. The CDR3 DNA reads as TGTGCCAGCAGCCCGGGGACTAGCGGGCGCACCGGGGAGCTGTTTTTT. Translating gives CASSPGTSGRTGELFF.

The chain has TRBV9 and TRBJ2-7, with D possibly matching TRBD1 (5 bases). Trimming left V 0 bases short and J 4 bases short, with 11 bases between. This CDR3 has 14 residues. In germline, CDR1 is SGDLS, CDR2 YYNGEE. The CDR3 protein is CASSVDGREYEQYF. DNA of the CDR3: TGTGCCAGCAGCGTAGACGGCAGGGAATACGAGCAGTACTTC.

This clonotype was found a few times. The chain is built from TRBV27 and TRBJ2-5, with 8 bases lining up with TRBD2. Germline CDR1 and CDR2: MNHEY and SMNVEV (reference sequence). This CDR3 has 14 amino acids. After removal of 3 bases from V and 5 bases from J, the junction contained 5 bases not matched to a gene. CDR3 bases: TGTGCCAGCAGTTTGCGGGGGGCTGGGGAGACCCAGTACTTC. Translating it yields CASSLRGAGETQYF.

This clonotype was counted a few times. This chain uses TRBV2 with TRBJ1-5, with unresolved D. Trimming shortened V by 3 bases and J by 3 bases, and 9 bases separated the two germline ends. This CDR3 has 14 amino acids. Germline loops: CDR1 SNHLY, CDR2 FYNNEI. CDR3 in amino acids: CASSDTSFNQPQHF. CDR3 in DNA: TGTGCCAGCAGTGACACCAGCTTCAATCAGCCCCAGCATTTT.

As DNA, the CDR3 is TGCAGTGCTCCAGGACAAACGAACACTGAAGCTTTCTTT. This codes for CSAPGQTNTEAFF. This chain joins TRBV20-1 and TRBJ1-1; possible D gene TRBD1, 5 bases. This CDR3 has 13 amino acids. Looked up from germline, CDR1 is DFQATT and CDR2 is SNEGSKA (reference sequence). Trimming took 5 bases from V and 1 from J, leaving 11 bases between them.

This clonotype has more than one count but fewer than ten. The chain couples TRBV5-1 to TRBJ1-4; tentative D call: TRBD1 (5 bases). This CDR3 is 18 amino acids long. The germline V gene encodes CDR1 SGHRS and CDR2 YFSETQ. V was cut by 0 bases and J by 4 bases, with 19 bases left in between. CDR3 coding DNA: TGCGCCAGCAGCTTGGACAACCGGATACAGGAACGTAATGAAAAACTGTTTTTT. Translated: CASSLDNRIQERNEKLFF.

This clonotype was seen a few times. V is TRBV7-2 and J is TRBJ1-5; TRBD1 matches at 7 bases. This CDR3 contains 14 residues. V lost 5 bases to trimming and J lost 7 bases; unmatched junction nucleotides: 8. CDR1 and CDR2 from the germline V gene are SGHTA and FQGNSA. The CDR3 DNA sequence: TGTGCCAGCAGCGGCCGAGGGGGCGGGCAGCCCCAGCATTTT. It specifies CASSGRGGGQPQHF.

This clonotype was recorded many times. The chain has TRBV15 and TRBJ1-4, with 9 nucleotides matching TRBD1. The CDR3 has 16 residues. V trimming: 5 bases; J trimming: 5 bases; junction bases outside the gene matches: 9. CDR1 is LNHNV and CDR2 is YYDKDF in the germline V gene (reference sequence). The CDR3, as DNA: TGTGCCACCAGCGGCACATGGGACAGGGTAAATGAAAAACTGTTTTTT. Translated: CATSGTWDRVNEKLFF.

This clonotype appeared many times. The J gene is TRBJ2-3, the V gene TRBV5-1; D unclear. Trimming took off 4 bases at V and 0 bases at J, with 15 bases between the two ends. The CDR3 is 16 residues long. Germline CDR1 SGHRS, CDR2 YFSETQ. DNA for the CDR3: TGCGCCAGCAGCCCCTGGCTCTCTACTAGCACAGATACGCAGTATTTT. It yields the protein CASSPWLSTSTDTQYF.

The gene calls are TRBV7-2 and TRBJ1-1, with 10 nucleotides matching TRBD1. With 4 bases clipped from V and 2 bases from J, the junction kept 7 bases outside the gene matches. The CDR3 runs 16 residues. Per the germline V gene, CDR1 is SGHTA and CDR2 is FQGNSA. The CDR3 region has the DNA TGTGCCAGCAGCTCCGCCGGGACAGGGGTAAACACTGAAGCTTTCTTT. It specifies CASSSAGTGVNTEAFF.

The V and J genes are TRBV10-2 and TRBJ2-5; possibly TRBD1 or TRBD2 for D (5 bases each). This CDR3 spans 16 amino acids. V shed 4 bases and J shed 5 bases, with 20 bases lying between them. Germline V CDR1 and CDR2: WSHSY, SAAADI. The CDR3 here is CASSGEQGVGWETQYF. The CDR3 bases are TGCGCCAGCAGTGGAGAGCAGGGAGTAGGATGGGAGACCCAGTACTTC.

The chain couples TRBV3-1 to TRBJ2-2, with D unresolved. This CDR3 is built from 14 residues. Trimming pared 0 bases from V and 6 bases from J, leaving 8 bases between. Germline-derived CDR1 and CDR2 are LGHDT and YNNKEL (reference sequence). CDR3 amino acids: CASSQDESAGELFF. CDR3 DNA: TGTGCCAGCAGCCAAGATGAAAGCGCCGGGGAGCTGTTTTTT. The complete variable domain, with remaining parts taken from reference TRBV3-1 and TRBJ2-2, reads DTAVSQTPKYLVTQMGNDKSIKCEQNLGHDTMYWYKQDSKKFLKIMFSYNNKELIINETVPNRFSPKSPDKAHLNLHINSLELGDSAVYFCASSQDESAGELFFGEGSRLTVL.

Only a few counts were recorded for this clonotype. The DNA for the CDR3 is TGTGCCAGTCGATACGGAGCTGAAGCTTTCTTT. Its translation is CASRYGAEAFF. This sequence joins TRBV19 and TRBJ1-1; D uncertain. Looked up from germline, CDR1 is LNHDA and CDR2 is SQIVND (reference sequence). This CDR3 has 11 residues. The ends were cut back, 8 bases at V and 6 bases at J, with 10 bases in the middle.

This clonotype occurred a few times. This chain connects TRBV9 to TRBJ2-3; 8 nucleotides line up with TRBD2. The trim removed 2 bases at V and 1 base at J, leaving 6 bases unmatched. The germline CDR1 and CDR2 sequences are SGDLS and YYNGEE. The CDR3 has 16 amino acids. The CDR3 loop reads CASSVGGGLGTDTQYF. The CDR3, as DNA: TGTGCCAGCAGCGTGGGCGGGGGGCTGGGCACAGATACGCAGTATTTT.

This clonotype was counted at least ten times. The chain uses TRBV6-5 and TRBJ2-7; TRBD2 might be the D (5 bases). The CDR3 totals 15 residues. Trimming took off 5 bases at V and 2 bases at J, with 16 bases between the two ends. Germline V gene data show CDR1 as MNHEY and CDR2 as SVGAGI. CDR3 amino acids: CASSPLLRTPYEQYF. The CDR3 DNA reads as TGTGCCAGCAGTCCTCTCCTCCGGACTCCCTACGAGCAGTACTTC.

There are a few counts of this clonotype. The rearrangement uses TRBV29-1 and TRBJ2-2; D is unresolved. Trimming shortened V by 4 bases and J by 1 base, and 7 bases separated the two germline ends. The germline V gene has CDR1 SQVTM and CDR2 ANQGSEA. This CDR3 has 13 residues. The CDR3, as DNA: TGCAGCGTTGGCCAGGAGAACACCGGGGAGCTGTTTTTT. It encodes CSVGQENTGELFF.

A few counts support this clonotype. The V and J genes are TRBV4-1 and TRBJ1-6, with 8 nucleotides matching TRBD1. Germline values: CDR1 MGHRA, CDR2 YSYEKL. V lost 0 bases and J lost 8; bases outside the gene matches: 3. The CDR3 contains 15 residues. CDR3 loop: CASSQDPTGDSPLHF. DNA of the CDR3: TGCGCCAGCAGCCAAGATCCGACAGGGGATTCACCCCTCCACTTT.

This clonotype showed up just a few times. The CDR3 DNA follows: TGTGCCAGCAGTTCCCGGGGGAGGGAGTCCCCGTACGAGCAGTACTTC. This gives the protein CASSSRGRESPYEQYF. The rearrangement uses TRBV12-3 or TRBV12-4 and TRBJ2-7, with TRBD2 matching over 7 bases. With 4 bases clipped from V and 4 bases from J, the junction kept 13 bases outside the gene matches. The CDR3 length is 16 residues.

The gene calls are TRBV3-1 and TRBJ2-5, with D unclear. Germline assignment: CDR1 LGHDT and CDR2 YNNKEL (reference sequence). Trimming removed 3 bases from V and 0 bases from J, with 8 bases in between. This CDR3 is 14 amino acids long. CDR3 coding DNA: TGTGCCAGCAGCCACGGCAGCTACCAAGAGACCCAGTACTTC. Translated: CASSHGSYQETQYF.

This clonotype was seen only a few times. The chain couples TRBV5-1 to TRBJ2-7, with TRBD1 identical over 10 bases. V dropped 4 bases and J dropped 3; count of bases not matched to a gene: 10. CDR1 and CDR2 (germline): SGHRS, YFSETQ. The CDR3 length is 16 residues. The CDR3 sequence: CASSQAPGTGVYEQYV. The CDR3 nucleotides are TGCGCCAGCAGCCAAGCACCCGGGACAGGGGTCTACGAGCAGTACGTC.

The gene calls are TRBV20-1 and TRBJ2-1; D not certain. V lost 5 bases and J 5 bases, leaving 10 bases between the germline ends. This CDR3 has 12 residues. Germline lookup yields CDR1 DFQATT and CDR2 SNEGSKA (reference sequence). The CDR3 loop reads CSAAPNHNEQFF. For the CDR3, the DNA is TGCAGTGCTGCACCGAATCACAATGAGCAGTTCTTC.

This chain links TRBV20-1 with TRBJ2-7, with TRBD2 identical over 10 bases. V gave up 2 bases and J gave up 0 bases; unmatched junction bases: 1. Germline assignment: CDR1 DFQATT and CDR2 SNEGSKA (reference sequence). The CDR3 totals 14 residues. The CDR3, as DNA: TGCAGTGCTAGAAGCGGGGGGGCCTCCTACGAGCAGTACTTC. This codes for CSARSGGASYEQYF.

This chain joins TRBV20-1 and TRBJ2-7; D gene uncertain. Trimming removed 6 bases from V and 5 bases from J, with 17 bases in between. The CDR3 has 13 amino acids. The germline V gene encodes CDR1 DFQATT and CDR2 SNEGSKA (reference sequence). The chain's CDR3 is CSAIFGLLNEQYV. The CDR3, as DNA: TGCAGTGCCATCTTTGGGTTACTGAACGAGCAGTACGTC.

The chain employs TRBV7-9 and TRBJ1-4; D is perhaps TRBD1 (5 bases). CDR3 length equals 16 residues. Germline V gene sequence: CDR1 SEHNR, CDR2 FQNEAQ (reference sequence). Trimming shortened V by 4 bases and J by 3 bases, and 15 bases separated the two germline ends. DNA for the CDR3: TGTGCCAGCAGCTCCGCGAGGGGAGGATCTAATGAAAAACTGTTTTTT. Protein product: CASSSARGGSNEKLFF.

This sequence joins TRBV7-6 and TRBJ2-4; the match to TRBD1 covers 10 bases. This CDR3 contains 15 residues. The V gene's germline CDR1 is SGHVS and CDR2 FNYEAQ. The trim removed 4 bases at V and 5 bases at J, leaving 5 bases unmatched. The CDR3, as DNA: TGTGCCAGCAGCTCCCCGACAGGGGGCGAAAACATTCAGTACTTC. Its protein product is CASSSPTGGENIQYF.

This chain uses TRBV20-1 with TRBJ2-2; no clear D gene. The germline CDR1 and CDR2 sequences are DFQATT and SNEGSKA (reference sequence). Trimming took off 1 base at V and 7 bases at J, with 7 bases between the two ends. The CDR3 is made up of 12 amino acids. The CDR3 loop reads CSARGDIGELFF. The CDR3 DNA is TGCAGTGCTAGAGGGGATATCGGGGAGCTGTTTTTT.

This clonotype was detected only a few times. The chain uses TRBV6-5 and TRBJ2-7; the D gene could be TRBD1 or TRBD2 (5 bases each). In germline, CDR1 is MNHEY, CDR2 SVGAGI. The CDR3 has 15 residues. Trimming left V 2 bases short and J 2 bases short, with 13 bases between. This CDR3 is CASSYDSGTPYEQYF. The CDR3 region has the DNA TGTGCCAGCAGTTACGATTCAGGGACCCCCTACGAGCAGTACTTC.